This entry concerns a single T cell receptor (beta chain). The same CDR3 is also encoded by other DNA sequences in this sample. CDR3 length: 15 residues. With V trimmed by 2 bases and J by 3 bases, 6 bases remained unmatched. CDR1 and CDR2 (germline): SGHDT, YYEEEE. Using immunoSEQ multiplex PCR, the repertoire was profiled, and TCRdb retains in-frame clones only, with some absent. The data show around 2,100,000 clones, with about 95% seen just once and 0.95% to 1.5% held by the top ten. The data are from a study of shared clonotypes between healthy human individuals. The overall study: Donors were a couple of women and a few men aged 18 to 49.

Naivety among CD8 cells was defined by CD45RO negativity and positive CCR7 selection, thereby excluding terminally differentiated effector memory CD45RA+ cells. The V and J genes are TRBV5-6 and TRBJ2-7, with 9 bases fitting TRBD1. This TCR derives from a man younger than 30 in good health. The sample consisted of naive CD8+ T cells sorted from blood. This CDR3 reads CASSLGQGLFYEQYF. The CDR3 nucleotides read TGTGCCAGCAGCTTAGGACAGGGGCTTTTCTACGAGCAGTACTTC.